The sequence of this TCR beta chain was determined in a study of shared clonotypes between healthy human individuals. In germline, CDR1 is MNHEY, CDR2 SMNVEV (reference sequence). V was shortened by 5 bases and J by 6 bases, with 17 bases between the two germline ends. The length of the CDR3 is 14 residues. Turning to this clone: Its antigen is still unknown.

Findings of the study overall: Generally, naive subsets (rather than memory subsets) showed larger estimated richness. With few donors, the genetic and exposure-history diversity represented was limited. Roughly 5% was the fraction of naive CD4 clonotypes found shared across a few donors.

Recent acute infections and vaccinations were absent in the healthy HIV-negative adult donors. Method: immunoSEQ multiplex PCR; TCRdb's copy keeps in-frame clones and lacks some. The sample holds 800,000 to 1,200,000 clones, about 84% seen once. What was sequenced was memory CD4+ T cells from PBMCs. Subset specified: CD45RA-negative fraction. This TCR was recovered from a man between 18 and 29 years old in good health. Some clones in this sample may be carry-over from other donors' samples. The chain couples TRBV27 to TRBJ2-7; D possibly uses TRBD1 or TRBD2 (5 bases each). CDR3 loop: CASSRDLGYSEQYF. As DNA, the CDR3 is TGTGCCAGCAGTCGGGACCTCGGGTACAGCGAGCAGTACTTC.